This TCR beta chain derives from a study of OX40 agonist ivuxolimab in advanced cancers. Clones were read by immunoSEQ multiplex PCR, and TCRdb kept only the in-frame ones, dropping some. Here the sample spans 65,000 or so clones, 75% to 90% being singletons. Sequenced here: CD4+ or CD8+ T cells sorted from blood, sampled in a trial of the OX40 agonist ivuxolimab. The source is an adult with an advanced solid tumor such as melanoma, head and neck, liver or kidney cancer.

The CDR3 spells CASSSRGGTGTNTEAFF. The DNA for the CDR3 is TGCGCCAGCAGCTCACGTGGGGGGACAGGCACGAACACTGAAGCTTTCTTT. This rearrangement joins TRBV5-1 to TRBJ1-1; TRBD1 aligns across 8 bases. CDR1 and CDR2 from the germline V gene are SGHRS and YFSETQ. The length of the CDR3 is 17 residues. After removal of 3 bases from V and 1 base from J, the junction contained 11 bases not matched to a gene.